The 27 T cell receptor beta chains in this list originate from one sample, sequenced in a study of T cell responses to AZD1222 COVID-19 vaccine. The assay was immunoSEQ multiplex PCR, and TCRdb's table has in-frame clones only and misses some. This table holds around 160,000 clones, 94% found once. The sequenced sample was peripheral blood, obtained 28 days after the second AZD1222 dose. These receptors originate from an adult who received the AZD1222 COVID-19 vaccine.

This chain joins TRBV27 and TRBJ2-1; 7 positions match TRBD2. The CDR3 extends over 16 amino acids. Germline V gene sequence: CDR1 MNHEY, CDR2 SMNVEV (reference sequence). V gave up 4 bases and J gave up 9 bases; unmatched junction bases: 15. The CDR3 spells CASSSPAKTSTGEQFF. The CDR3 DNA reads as TGTGCCAGCAGTTCGCCCGCTAAGACTAGCACGGGTGAGCAGTTCTTC.

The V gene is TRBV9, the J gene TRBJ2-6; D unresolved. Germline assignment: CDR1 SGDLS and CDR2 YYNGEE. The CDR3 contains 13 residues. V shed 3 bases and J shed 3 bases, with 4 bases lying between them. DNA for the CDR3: TGTGCCAGCAGCGGAATTGGGGCCAACGTCCTGACTTTC. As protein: CASSGIGANVLTF.

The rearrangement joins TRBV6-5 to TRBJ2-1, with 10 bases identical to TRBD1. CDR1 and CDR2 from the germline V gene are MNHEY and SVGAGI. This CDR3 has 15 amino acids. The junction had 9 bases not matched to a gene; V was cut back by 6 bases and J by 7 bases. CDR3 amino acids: CASREGQGRGNEQFF. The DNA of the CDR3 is TGTGCCAGCAGGGAGGGACAGGGGCGGGGGAATGAGCAGTTCTTC.

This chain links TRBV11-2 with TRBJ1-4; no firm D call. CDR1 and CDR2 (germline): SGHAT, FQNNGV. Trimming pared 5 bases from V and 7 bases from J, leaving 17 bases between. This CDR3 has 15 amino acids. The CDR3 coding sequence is TGTGCCAGCAGCCGGCAACAAGGGAGGACTGAAAAACTGTTTTTT. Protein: CASSRQQGRTEKLFF.

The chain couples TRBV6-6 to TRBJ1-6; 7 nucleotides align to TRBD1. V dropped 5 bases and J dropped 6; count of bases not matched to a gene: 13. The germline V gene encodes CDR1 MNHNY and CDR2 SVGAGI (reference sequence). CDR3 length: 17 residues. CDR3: CASSPLTGWPGNSPLHF. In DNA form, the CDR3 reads TGTGCCAGCAGTCCACTGACAGGGTGGCCCGGTAATTCACCCCTCCACTTT.

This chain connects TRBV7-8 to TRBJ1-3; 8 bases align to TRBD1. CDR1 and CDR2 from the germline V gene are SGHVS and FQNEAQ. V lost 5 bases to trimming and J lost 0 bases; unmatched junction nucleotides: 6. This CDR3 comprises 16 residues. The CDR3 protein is CASSPRTGNSGNTIYF. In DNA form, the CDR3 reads TGTGCCAGCAGCCCTAGGACAGGGAACTCTGGAAACACCATATATTTT.

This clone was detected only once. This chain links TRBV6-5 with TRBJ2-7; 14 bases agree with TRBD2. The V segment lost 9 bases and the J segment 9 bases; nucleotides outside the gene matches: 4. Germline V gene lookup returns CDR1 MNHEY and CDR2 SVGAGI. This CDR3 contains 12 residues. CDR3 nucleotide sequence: TGTGCCAGTGGACTAGCGGGAGGTCGGCAGTACTTC. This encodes CASGLAGGRQYF.

Here the CDR3 reads CASSEGAPETQYF. The CDR3, as DNA: TGCGCCAGCAGTGAAGGGGCCCCTGAGACCCAGTACTTC. The rearrangement links TRBV10-1 to TRBJ2-5; TRBD1 is a possible D gene (5 bases). Germline CDR1 is WNHNN and CDR2 is SYGVQD (reference sequence). V gave up 3 bases and J gave up 5 bases, with 10 bases separating them. The CDR3 runs 13 residues.

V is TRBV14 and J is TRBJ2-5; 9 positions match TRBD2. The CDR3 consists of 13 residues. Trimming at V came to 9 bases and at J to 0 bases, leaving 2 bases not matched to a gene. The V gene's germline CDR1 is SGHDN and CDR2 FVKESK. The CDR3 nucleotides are TGTGCCAGGACTAGCGGCAACCAAGAGACCCAGTACTTC. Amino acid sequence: CARTSGNQETQYF.

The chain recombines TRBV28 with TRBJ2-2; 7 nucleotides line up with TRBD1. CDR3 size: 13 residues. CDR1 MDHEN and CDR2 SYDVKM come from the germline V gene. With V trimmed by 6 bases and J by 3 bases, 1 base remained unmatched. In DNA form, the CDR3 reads TGTGCCAGCAGGACAGGGTACACCGGGGAGCTGTTTTTT. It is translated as CASRTGYTGELFF.

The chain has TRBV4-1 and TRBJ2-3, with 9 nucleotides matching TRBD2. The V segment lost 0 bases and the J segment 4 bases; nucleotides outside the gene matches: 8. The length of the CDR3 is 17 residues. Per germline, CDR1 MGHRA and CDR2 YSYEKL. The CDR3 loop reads CASSQEGREGRADTQYF. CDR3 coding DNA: TGCGCCAGCAGCCAAGAGGGGCGGGAGGGCCGTGCAGATACGCAGTATTTT.

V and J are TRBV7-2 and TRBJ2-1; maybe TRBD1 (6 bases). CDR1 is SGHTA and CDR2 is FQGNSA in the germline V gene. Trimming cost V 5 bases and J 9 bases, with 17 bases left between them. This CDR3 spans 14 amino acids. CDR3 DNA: TGTGCCAGCAGCGAGGACAGTTGGTCGGCTGAGCAGTTCTTC. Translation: CASSEDSWSAEQFF.

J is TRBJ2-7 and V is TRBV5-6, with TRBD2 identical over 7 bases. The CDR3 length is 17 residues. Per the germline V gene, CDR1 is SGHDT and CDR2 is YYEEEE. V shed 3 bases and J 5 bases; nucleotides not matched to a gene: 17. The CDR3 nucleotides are TGTGCCAGCAGCTCAGTCGCTAGCGGAGACCAACCCCACGAGCAGTACTTC. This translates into CASSSVASGDQPHEQYF.

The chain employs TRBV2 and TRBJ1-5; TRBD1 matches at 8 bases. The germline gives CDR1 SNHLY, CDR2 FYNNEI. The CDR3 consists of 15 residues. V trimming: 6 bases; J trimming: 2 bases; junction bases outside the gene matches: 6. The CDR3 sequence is CASRQDRAGNQPQHF. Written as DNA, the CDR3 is TGTGCCAGCAGACAGGACAGGGCTGGCAATCAGCCCCAGCATTTT. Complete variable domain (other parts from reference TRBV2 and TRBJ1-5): EPEVTQTPSHQVTQMGQEVILRCVPISNHLYFYWYRQILGQKVEFLVSFYNNEISEKSEIFDDQFSVERPDGSNFTLKIRSTKLEDSAMYFCASRQDRAGNQPQHFGDGTRLSIL.

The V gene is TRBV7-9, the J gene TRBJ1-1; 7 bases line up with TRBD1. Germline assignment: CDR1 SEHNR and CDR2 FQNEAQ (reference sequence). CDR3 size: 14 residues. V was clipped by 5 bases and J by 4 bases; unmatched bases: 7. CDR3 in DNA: TGTGCCAGCAGCGTCACAGGGGCAGGCACTGAAGCTTTCTTT. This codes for CASSVTGAGTEAFF.

CDR3 amino acids: CASSQGGGLITEAFF. The CDR3 DNA reads as TGTGCCAGCAGCCAAGGGGGGGGTTTAATCACTGAAGCTTTCTTT. V and J are TRBV3-1 (or the pseudogene TRBV3-2) and TRBJ1-1; D is possibly TRBD1 (5 bases). The germline V and J ends were trimmed by 1 base and 4 bases, with 13 bases remaining between them. The germline V gene encodes CDR1 LGHDT and CDR2 YNNKEL (reference sequence). This CDR3 comprises 15 residues.

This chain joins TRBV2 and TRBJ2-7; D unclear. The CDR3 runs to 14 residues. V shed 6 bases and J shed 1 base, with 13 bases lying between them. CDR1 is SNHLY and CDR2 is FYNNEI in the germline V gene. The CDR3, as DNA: TGTGCCAGCAGAACCCAGGAGACTTCCTACGAGCAGTACTTC. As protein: CASRTQETSYEQYF.

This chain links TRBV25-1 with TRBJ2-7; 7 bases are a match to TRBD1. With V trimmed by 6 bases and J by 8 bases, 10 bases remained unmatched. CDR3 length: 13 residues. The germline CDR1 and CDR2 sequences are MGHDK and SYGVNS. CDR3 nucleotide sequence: TGTGCCAGCAGACGGACAGGTGCCTTTAAGCAGTACTTC. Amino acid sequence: CASRRTGAFKQYF.

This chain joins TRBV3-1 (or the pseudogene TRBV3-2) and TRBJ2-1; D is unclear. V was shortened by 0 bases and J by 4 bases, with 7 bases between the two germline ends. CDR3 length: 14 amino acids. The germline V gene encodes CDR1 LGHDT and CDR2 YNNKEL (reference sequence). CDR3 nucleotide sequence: TGTGCCAGCAGCCAAGAAATCGGTTACAATGAGCAGTTCTTC. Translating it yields CASSQEIGYNEQFF.

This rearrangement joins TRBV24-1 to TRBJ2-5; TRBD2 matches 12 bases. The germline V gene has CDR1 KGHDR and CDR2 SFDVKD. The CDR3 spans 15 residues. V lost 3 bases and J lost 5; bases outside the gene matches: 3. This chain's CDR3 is CATSDTGTSGETQYF. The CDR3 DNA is TGTGCCACCAGTGATACGGGGACTAGCGGGGAGACCCAGTACTTC.

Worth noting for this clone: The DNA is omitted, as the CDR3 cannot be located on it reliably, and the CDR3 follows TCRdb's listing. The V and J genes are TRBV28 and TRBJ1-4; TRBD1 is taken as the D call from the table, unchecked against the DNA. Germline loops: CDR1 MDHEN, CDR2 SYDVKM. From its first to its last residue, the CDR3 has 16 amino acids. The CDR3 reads CASSTSGQVLNEKLFF.

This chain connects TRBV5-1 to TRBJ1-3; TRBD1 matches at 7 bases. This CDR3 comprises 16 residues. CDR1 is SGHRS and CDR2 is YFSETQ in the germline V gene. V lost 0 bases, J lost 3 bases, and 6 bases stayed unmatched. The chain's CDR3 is CASSLGIDRVGNTIYF. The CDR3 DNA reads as TGCGCCAGCAGCTTGGGGATAGACAGGGTTGGAAACACCATATATTTT.

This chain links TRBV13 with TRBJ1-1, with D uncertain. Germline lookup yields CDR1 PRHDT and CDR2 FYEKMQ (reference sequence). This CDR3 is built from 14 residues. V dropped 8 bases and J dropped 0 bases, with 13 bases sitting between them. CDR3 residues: CASLRETLNTEAFF. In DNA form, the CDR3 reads TGTGCCAGCCTGAGGGAGACTTTGAACACTGAAGCTTTCTTT.

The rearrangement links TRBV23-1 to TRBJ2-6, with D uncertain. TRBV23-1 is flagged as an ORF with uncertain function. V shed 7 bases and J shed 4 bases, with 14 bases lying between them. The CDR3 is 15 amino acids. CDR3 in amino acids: CASTKESAGANVLTF. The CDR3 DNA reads TGCGCCAGCACAAAAGAAAGTGCCGGGGCCAACGTCCTGACTTTC.

The CDR3 sequence: CATSSWTKETQYF. The CDR3 DNA sequence: TGTGCCACCAGCAGCTGGACTAAAGAGACCCAGTACTTC. The chain combines TRBV15 with TRBJ2-5; D possibly corresponds to TRBD2 (6 bases). The CDR3 is 13 amino acids. Trimming shortened V by 3 bases and J by 3 bases, and 8 bases separated the two germline ends. CDR1 is LNHNV, CDR2 YYDKDF, per germline (reference sequence).

The CDR3 is CASSRGQLSYEQYF. The CDR3 DNA sequence: TGTGCCAGCAGCCGCGGGCAGCTCTCCTACGAGCAGTACTTC. The V call is TRBV5-6, the J call TRBJ2-7; a weak D match, TRBD2 (5 bases). The CDR3 contains 14 residues. Between the trimmed V and J ends, which lost 4 bases and 0 bases, there was a span of 11 bases. The germline V gene has CDR1 SGHDT and CDR2 YYEEEE.

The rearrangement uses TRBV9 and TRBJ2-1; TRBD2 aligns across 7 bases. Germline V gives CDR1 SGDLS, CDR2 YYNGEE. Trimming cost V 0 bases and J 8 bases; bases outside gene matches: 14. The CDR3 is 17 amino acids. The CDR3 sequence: CASSVEHRLATPYEQFF. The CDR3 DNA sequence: TGTGCCAGCAGCGTAGAACATCGACTAGCCACCCCTTATGAGCAGTTCTTC.